The 26 T cell receptor beta chains below were found in one sample sequenced in a study of human T cells and chemical hapten exposure. The time point is: pre-sensitization, week 0. Treatment specified: therapeutic diphenylcyclopropenone sensitization with weekly scalp DPC. TCRdb called the RACE reads again in MiXCR, with one record for every CDR3 protein. The sample records 250,000 or so distinct CDR3 sequences, 7.5% to 8% being singletons. The specimen comprised whole blood, sampled in connection with sensitization to the hapten diphenylcyclopropenone (DPC). The source of these receptors is a man between 18 and 29 years old with alopecia areata. Some clones in this sample may be carry-over from other donors' samples.

The chain combines TRBV6-2 or TRBV6-3 with TRBJ2-7, with 9 bases aligning to TRBD1. This CDR3 is 15 amino acids long. With V trimmed by 2 bases and J by 4 bases, 6 bases remained unmatched. Germline V gives CDR1 MNHEY, CDR2 SVGEGT. CDR3 DNA sequence: TGTGCCAGCAGTTACGTCGGACAGGGGACTTACGAGCAGTACTTC. Amino acid sequence: CASSYVGQGTYEQYF.

This clonotype was found many times. The gene calls are TRBV18 and TRBJ1-5; weak D call: TRBD1 (6 bases). Germline V gene data show CDR1 as KGHSH and CDR2 as LQKENI. The CDR3 spans 15 residues. V was shortened by 3 bases and J by 0 bases, with 9 bases between the two germline ends. As DNA, the CDR3 is TGTGCCAGCTCACCGGGACAAAGTAGCAATCAGCCCCAGCATTTT. This encodes CASSPGQSSNQPQHF.

The chain combines TRBV29-1 with TRBJ2-1; D could derive from TRBD1 or TRBD2 (5 bases each). Deletions cut 0 bases from V and 0 bases from J, with 12 bases between. The CDR3 contains 16 residues. The germline gives CDR1 SQVTM, CDR2 ANQGSEA. CDR3: CSVEEGTPLSYNEQFF. In DNA form, the CDR3 reads TGCAGCGTTGAAGAGGGGACCCCACTCTCCTACAATGAGCAGTTCTTC.

This clonotype was found a few times. The J gene is TRBJ2-7, the V gene TRBV11-2; either TRBD1 or TRBD2 may fit D (5 bases each). Germline assignment: CDR1 SGHAT and CDR2 FQNNGV. V shed 4 bases and J shed 3 bases, with 10 bases lying between them. CDR3 size: 13 residues. In DNA form, the CDR3 reads TGTGCCAGCAGCTACGGGGCCTTCTACGAGCAGTACTTC. Its protein is CASSYGAFYEQYF.

This chain joins TRBV4-1 and TRBJ2-3, with TRBD2 matching over 9 bases. Germline CDR1 MGHRA, CDR2 YSYEKL. With V trimmed by 0 bases and J by 6 bases, 13 bases remained unmatched. The CDR3 has 18 residues. The CDR3 DNA is TGCGCCAGCAGCCAAGAGGGGCTAGCGGGGATCGACGCGGATACGCAGTATTTT. Translation: CASSQEGLAGIDADTQYF.

This clonotype was detected many times. The chain carries TRBV7-9 and TRBJ1-5; D possibly corresponds to TRBD1 (5 bases). V was clipped by 0 bases and J by 6 bases, with 6 bases between them. Germline CDR1 and CDR2: SEHNR and FQNEAQ (reference sequence). This CDR3 is built from 13 residues. CDR3 loop: CASSLAGGQPQHF. CDR3 nucleotide sequence: TGTGCCAGCAGCTTAGCTGGGGGTCAGCCCCAGCATTTT.

This chain uses TRBV7-6 with TRBJ1-1; no clear D. Per the germline V gene, CDR1 is SGHVS and CDR2 is FNYEAQ. Trimming pared 2 bases from V and 0 bases from J, leaving 7 bases between. The CDR3 is made up of 14 amino acids. The CDR3 nucleotides read TGTGCCAGCAGCTTAAGGGAGCTGAACACTGAAGCTTTCTTT. This translates into CASSLRELNTEAFF.

This clonotype has a count of ten or more. The chain recombines TRBV12-3 or TRBV12-4 with TRBJ2-5; D is unclear. V was pared by 2 bases and J by 7 bases, with 8 bases between. This CDR3 has 12 amino acids. CDR3 bases: TGTGCCAGCAGTTTAAAGTCGCTGACCCAGTACTTC. Amino acids: CASSLKSLTQYF.

This clonotype was counted a few times. The chain recombines TRBV20-1 with TRBJ2-6; tentative D call: TRBD1 (6 bases). Trimming left V 6 bases short and J 4 bases short, with 19 bases between. This CDR3 has 16 amino acids. Germline CDR1 reads DFQATT; CDR2 reads SNEGSKA (reference sequence). The chain's CDR3 is CSAHSAGQSGANVLTF. The CDR3 bases are TGCAGTGCCCACTCAGCCGGACAGTCCGGGGCCAACGTCCTGACTTTC.

V usage is TRBV4-1 and J usage is TRBJ2-3; possibly TRBD2 for D (6 bases). With 1 base removed from V and 6 bases from J, the gap between germline ends came to 11 bases. CDR3 length: 14 residues. The germline CDR1 and CDR2 sequences are MGHRA and YSYEKL. DNA for the CDR3: TGCGCCAGCAGCCAAGTTACTAGCCGGGATACGCAGTATTTT. This sequence encodes CASSQVTSRDTQYF.

This clonotype turned up a few times. This chain joins TRBV27 and TRBJ1-1; a weak D match, TRBD1 (6 bases). V dropped 7 bases and J dropped 1 base, with 16 bases sitting between them. The CDR3 runs to 15 residues. The germline V gene encodes CDR1 MNHEY and CDR2 SMNVEV (reference sequence). The CDR3 sequence: CASIPRGRGNTEAFF. The CDR3 DNA is TGTGCCAGCATACCGCGGGGGCGGGGGAACACTGAAGCTTTCTTT.

The chain couples TRBV28 to TRBJ2-1; 7 nucleotides agree with TRBD1. V lost 3 bases to trimming and J lost 6 bases; unmatched junction nucleotides: 8. CDR3 length equals 15 residues. Germline V CDR1 and CDR2: MDHEN, SYDVKM. The CDR3 DNA reads as TGTGCCAGCAGTTTTTCCGGGACAGCTTTCAATGAGCAGTTCTTC. This codes for CASSFSGTAFNEQFF.

The table lists this clonotype with a few counts. The gene calls are TRBV6-5 and TRBJ1-1, with 7 bases that match TRBD1. Unmatched junction bases numbered 10, after V lost 6 bases and J lost 6 bases. CDR3 length: 14 amino acids. Per germline, CDR1 MNHEY and CDR2 SVGAGI. CDR3 amino acids: CASRPPGGRSEAFF. CDR3 in DNA: TGTGCCAGCAGACCCCCAGGGGGGAGGTCTGAAGCTTTCTTT.

In this sample, this clonotype turned up many times. The chain combines TRBV18 with TRBJ2-1, with 9 bases fitting TRBD2. Germline V gives CDR1 KGHSH, CDR2 LQKENI. The CDR3 loop spans 15 amino acids. V was pared by 1 base and J by 5 bases, with 3 bases of the junction left unmatched. CDR3 loop: CASSPLAGDDNEQFF. The CDR3 coding sequence is TGTGCCAGCTCACCACTAGCGGGGGATGACAATGAGCAGTTCTTC.

The table lists this clonotype with many counts. The CDR3 is CASSTRQGTSGANVLTF. The DNA of the CDR3 is TGTGCCAGCAGCACCAGACAGGGTACCTCAGGGGCCAACGTCCTGACTTTC. V usage is TRBV5-5 and J usage is TRBJ2-6; 7 bases fit TRBD1. The germline V gene encodes CDR1 SGHKS and CDR2 YYEKEE (reference sequence). The V segment lost 4 bases and the J segment 4 bases; nucleotides outside the gene matches: 11. The CDR3 is 17 amino acids.

In DNA, the CDR3 is TGCGCCAGCAGCTCGTCGACAGGGAGCACAGATACGCAGTATTTT. Encoded protein: CASSSSTGSTDTQYF. The genes are TRBV5-1 and TRBJ2-3; TRBD1 matches at 7 bases. Germline assignment: CDR1 SGHRS and CDR2 YFSETQ. This CDR3 is built from 15 residues. Losses at the gene ends were 3 bases for V and 0 bases for J; bases not matched to a gene: 4.

The chain joins TRBV4-3 to TRBJ1-1; possible D gene TRBD1, 5 bases. Germline CDR1 and CDR2: LGHNA and YSLEER. CDR3 length: 17 residues. V lost 2 bases, J lost 10 bases, and 26 bases lay in between. Written as DNA, the CDR3 is TGCGCCAGCAGCCAACGCTGGCAGGGCCAGGAATCTGCAGGAGCTTTCTTT. Protein product: CASSQRWQGQESAGAFF.

A few counts support this clonotype. The rearrangement links TRBV18 to TRBJ1-5; the match to TRBD1 covers 12 bases. Trimming removed 5 bases from V and 0 bases from J; junction bases left unmatched: 8. From germline, CDR1 is KGHSH and CDR2 LQKENI. CDR3 size: 18 residues. CDR3 nucleotide sequence: TGTGCCAGCTCAGCAGCCGGGACAGGGGGCTATAGCAATCAGCCCCAGCATTTT. Protein: CASSAAGTGGYSNQPQHF.

At least ten counts were recorded for this clonotype. This sequence joins TRBV7-9 and TRBJ1-1, with TRBD1 identical over 9 bases. Germline trimming cut 4 bases from V and 4 bases from J; bases unmatched to any gene: 10. The CDR3 has 16 residues. Germline CDR1 and CDR2: SEHNR and FQNEAQ (reference sequence). The CDR3 DNA follows: TGTGCCAGCAGCTCGTTACTGGGACAGGGTGCCACTGAAGCTTTCTTT. Protein: CASSSLLGQGATEAFF. The whole variable domain, remainder taken from reference TRBV7-9 and TRBJ1-1, is DTGVSQNPRHKITKRGQNVTFRCDPISEHNRLYWYRQTLGQGPEFLTYFQNEAQLEKSRLLSDRFSAERPKGSFSTLEIQRTEQGDSAMYLCASSSLLGQGATEAFFGQGTRLTVV.

This clonotype was seen a handful of times. The genes are TRBV20-1 and TRBJ1-4, with D unclear. V was cut by 5 bases and J by 6 bases, with 13 bases left in between. The CDR3 has 13 residues. Looked up from germline, CDR1 is DFQATT and CDR2 is SNEGSKA (reference sequence). Written as DNA, the CDR3 is TGCAGTGCTGGCACGAATGTATATGAAAAACTGTTTTTT. Encoded protein: CSAGTNVYEKLFF.

There are many counts of this clonotype. The rearrangement joins TRBV9 to TRBJ2-6; possible D gene TRBD1, 6 bases. This CDR3 has 14 residues. The V gene's germline CDR1 is SGDLS and CDR2 YYNGEE. Trimming took off 4 bases at V and 2 bases at J, with 7 bases between the two ends. CDR3 sequence (DNA): TGTGCCAGCAGCCAGGGGACTGGGGCCAACGTCCTGACTTTC. As protein: CASSQGTGANVLTF.

The J gene is TRBJ1-1, the V gene TRBV6-1; 10 bases align to TRBD1. The CDR3 consists of 16 residues. Trimming took 7 bases from V and 6 from J; bases not matched to a gene: 14. Germline V lookup: CDR1 MNHNS, CDR2 SASEGT. CDR3 in DNA: TGTGCCAGCAACCAGGACAGGGGGACAGGGGCCGCTGAAGCTTTCTTT. Translating gives CASNQDRGTGAAEAFF.

The chain joins TRBV7-2 to TRBJ1-1, with a possible D match to TRBD1 (6 bases). Looked up from germline, CDR1 is SGHTA and CDR2 is FQGNSA. Trimming stripped 1 base from V and 0 bases from J, with 9 bases between. The CDR3 consists of 15 residues. The CDR3 DNA follows: TGTGCCAGCAGCTTAGTGTCAGGGGTGAACACTGAAGCTTTCTTT. Translation gives CASSLVSGVNTEAFF.

This rearrangement joins TRBV4-3 to TRBJ1-1, with D unclear. This CDR3 spans 14 amino acids. Trimming took off 0 bases at V and 1 base at J, with 6 bases between the two ends. Germline CDR1 is LGHNA and CDR2 is YSLEER. The CDR3 sequence is CASSQDTRNTEAFF. Written as DNA, the CDR3 is TGCGCCAGCAGCCAAGATACCCGGAACACTGAAGCTTTCTTT.

The CDR3 sequence: CASSLSSQHPNTEAFF. As DNA, the CDR3 is TGTGCCAGCAGCCTATCCTCACAACACCCGAACACTGAAGCTTTCTTT. This chain uses TRBV7-9 with TRBJ1-1, with no clear D. Germline V gives CDR1 SEHNR, CDR2 FQNEAQ (reference sequence). V was trimmed by 5 bases and J by 1 base, leaving 17 bases between them. The CDR3 length is 16 residues.

This clonotype was picked up a small number of times. J is TRBJ1-4 and V is TRBV4-1, with D unresolved. V was clipped by 4 bases and J by 0 bases, with 9 bases between them. Germline loops: CDR1 MGHRA, CDR2 YSYEKL. The CDR3 has 15 residues. The CDR3 loop reads CASSRAETTNEKLFF. As DNA, the CDR3 is TGCGCCAGCAGCCGTGCAGAGACAACTAATGAAAAACTGTTTTTT.